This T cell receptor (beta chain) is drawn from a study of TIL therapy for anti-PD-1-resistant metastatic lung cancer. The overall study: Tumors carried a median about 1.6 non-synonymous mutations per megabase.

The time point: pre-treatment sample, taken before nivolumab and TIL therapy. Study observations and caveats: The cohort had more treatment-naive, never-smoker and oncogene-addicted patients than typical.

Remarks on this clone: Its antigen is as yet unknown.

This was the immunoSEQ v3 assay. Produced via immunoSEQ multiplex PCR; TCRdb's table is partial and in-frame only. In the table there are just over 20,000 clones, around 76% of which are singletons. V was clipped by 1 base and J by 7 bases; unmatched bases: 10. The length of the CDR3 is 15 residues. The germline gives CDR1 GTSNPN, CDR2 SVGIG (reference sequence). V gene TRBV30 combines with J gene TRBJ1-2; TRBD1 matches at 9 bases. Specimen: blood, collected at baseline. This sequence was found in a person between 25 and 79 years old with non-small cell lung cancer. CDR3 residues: CAWSAPGTGFFGYTF. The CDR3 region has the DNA TGTGCCTGGAGTGCTCCCGGGACAGGGTTTTTTGGCTACACCTTC.